This T cell receptor beta chain is drawn from a study of response to subunit inactivated influenza vaccine. This CDR3 region has 13 residues. V lost 6 bases, J lost 7 bases, and 4 bases stayed unmatched. The germline CDR1 and CDR2 sequences are MNHNS and SASEGT. This clonotype showed up just a few times. TCRdb passed the RT-PCR reads through MiXCR, listing each CDR3 protein once. The table has roughly 180,000 distinct CDR3 sequences, about 9% seen once. The V and J genes are TRBV6-1 and TRBJ2-2, with 8 positions matching TRBD2. The material sequenced was non-naive T cells sorted from PBMCs, taken on the day of vaccination. This receptor was obtained from a man between 50 and 59 years old who received an inactivated influenza vaccine. The CDR3 loop is CASRRTSNGELFF. CDR3 nucleotides: TGTGCCAGCAGGAGGACTAGCAACGGGGAGCTGTTTTTT.